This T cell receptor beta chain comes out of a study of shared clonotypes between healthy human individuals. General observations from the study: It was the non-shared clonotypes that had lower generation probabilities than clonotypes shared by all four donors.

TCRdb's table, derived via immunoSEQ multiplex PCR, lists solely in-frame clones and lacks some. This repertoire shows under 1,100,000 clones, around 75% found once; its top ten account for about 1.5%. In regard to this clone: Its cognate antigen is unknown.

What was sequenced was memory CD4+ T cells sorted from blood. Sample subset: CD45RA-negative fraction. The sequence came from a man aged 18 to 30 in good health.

CDR3 DNA sequence: TGTGCCAGCAGGACAGGGGCCTACGAGCAGTACTTC. Encoded protein: CASRTGAYEQYF. The chain uses TRBV28 and TRBJ2-7; 8 nucleotides align to TRBD1. CDR1 and CDR2 from the germline V gene are MDHEN and SYDVKM. V lost 6 bases, J lost 2 bases, and 0 bases stayed unmatched. CDR3 length: 12 amino acids.